The 19 T cell receptor beta chains below were found in one sample sequenced in a study of radiation and T cells in renal cell carcinoma (dated by TCRdb to the early 2020s). Receptor amplification or capture employed the immunoSEQ multiplex PCR assay. In its TCRdb copy, this immuneACCESS table keeps in-frame sequences only and misses some clones. Where compared with another copy, unresolved V genes explain less than half of these, and the others have no known cause. This sample holds over 60,000 clones; just over 85% were observed only once. 20% to 25% of the sample lies in the top ten. In light of the paper, this sample's time point label describes: blood 2 weeks post-SBRT. The sample's treatment or condition label is to be understood as: 15 Gy SBRT to primary tumor, nephrectomy 4 weeks later. The sequenced sample was blood, obtained from a patient whose treatment included radiotherapy and nephrectomy. All receptors come from a woman in her forties or fifties with renal cell carcinoma.

The rearrangement joins TRBV9 to TRBJ2-2, with TRBD2 matching over 8 bases. The CDR3 covers 16 residues. The J segment lost 5 bases and the V segment lost 0 bases, leaving 6 bases of the junction unmatched. The germline CDR1 and CDR2 sequences are SGDLS and YYNGEE. DNA for the CDR3: TGTGCCAGCAGCGTAGGGGCAAGCGGGGGAACCGGGGAGCTGTTTTTT. Encoded protein: CASSVGASGGTGELFF.

The chain couples TRBV28 to TRBJ1-2, with a tentative D call TRBD1 (6 bases). V dropped 6 bases and J dropped 7 bases, with 15 bases sitting between them. The CDR3 has 13 amino acids. Germline CDR1 is MDHEN and CDR2 is SYDVKM. The chain's CDR3 is CASSSGGLGGYTF. The CDR3 nucleotides are TGTGCCAGCAGCTCGGGGGGCCTGGGTGGCTACACCTTC.

The rearrangement joins TRBV7-9 to TRBJ2-2; D is uncertain. Germline V gene sequence: CDR1 SEHNR, CDR2 FQNEAQ (reference sequence). The CDR3 totals 15 residues. The V and J ends lost 7 bases and 1 base respectively, with 13 bases between them. For the CDR3, the DNA is TGTGCCAGCATCAGCAGGAATCTGAACACCGGGGAGCTGTTTTTT. This translates into CASISRNLNTGELFF.

V is TRBV5-4 and J is TRBJ2-7; TRBD1 or TRBD2 may be the D gene (6 bases each). Per the germline V gene, CDR1 is SGHNT and CDR2 is YYREEE (reference sequence). This CDR3 contains 16 residues. V lost 2 bases and J lost 0, with 15 bases in between. The CDR3 reads CASSLSPKGGSYEQYF. The CDR3 nucleotides read TGTGCCAGCAGCTTAAGCCCTAAGGGGGGCTCCTACGAGCAGTACTTC.

The rearrangement links TRBV11-3 to TRBJ2-1; TRBD2 matches 12 bases. CDR3 length: 15 residues. V gave up 5 bases and J gave up 6 bases; unmatched junction bases: 5. Germline-derived CDR1 and CDR2 are SGHNT and YENEEA. CDR3: CASSRLAGASNEQFF. CDR3 sequence (DNA): TGTGCCAGCAGCCGACTAGCGGGAGCGAGCAATGAGCAGTTCTTC.

This chain uses TRBV5-1 with TRBJ1-1; D is uncertain. Germline CDR1 is SGHRS and CDR2 is YFSETQ. The CDR3 has 14 amino acids. V was shortened by 2 bases and J by 7 bases, with 15 bases between the two germline ends. Written as DNA, the CDR3 is TGCGCCAGCAGCTTTATATCGCTCAGTAGTGAAGCTTTCTTT. It is translated as CASSFISLSSEAFF. The variable domain in full, completed from reference TRBV5-1 and TRBJ1-1, reads KAGVTQTPRYLIKTRGQQVTLSCSPISGHRSVSWYQQTPGQGLQFLFEYFSETQRNKGNFPGRFSGRQFSNSRSEMNVSTLELGDSALYLCASSFISLSSEAFFGQGTRLTVV.

CDR3 loop: CATRGTAANGYTF. CDR3 bases: TGTGCCACCCGCGGGACGGCAGCAAATGGCTACACCTTC. The J gene is TRBJ1-2, the V gene TRBV15; TRBD1 is a possible D gene (5 bases). Germline lookup yields CDR1 LNHNV and CDR2 YYDKDF (reference sequence). V was trimmed by 8 bases and J by 6 bases, leaving 16 bases between them. The CDR3 length is 13 residues.

The CDR3 sequence: CASSKGRGLGEQYF. The CDR3 nucleotides read TGTGCCAGCAGCAAAGGGCGGGGGCTAGGTGAGCAGTACTTC. The chain recombines TRBV21-1 with TRBJ2-7; the table assigns TRBD2, which was not confirmed against the DNA. TRBV21-1 is a listed pseudogene. The CDR3 runs to 14 residues.

In this sample, this clone turned up a few times. This chain uses TRBV30 with TRBJ1-1; TRBD1 is a possible D gene (5 bases). Germline V gene data show CDR1 as GTSNPN and CDR2 as SVGIG (reference sequence). This CDR3 has 15 amino acids. The V end lost 0 bases, the J end lost 3 bases, and 14 bases lay between the germline ends. CDR3 in DNA: TGTGCCTGGAGTGTATTGTCAGGGTGGGACACTGAAGCTTTCTTT. It yields the protein CAWSVLSGWDTEAFF.

The chain carries TRBV29-1 and TRBJ2-7, with D possibly being TRBD1 or TRBD2 (5 bases each). Trimming cost V 7 bases and J 7 bases, with 26 bases left between them. The germline V gene encodes CDR1 SQVTM and CDR2 ANQGSEA. The CDR3 covers 15 residues. The CDR3 is CSANTGTGKWREQYF. The CDR3 nucleotides read TGCAGCGCTAACACCGGGACGGGAAAATGGAGGGAGCAGTACTTC.

The genes are TRBV9 and TRBJ1-1, with 7 nucleotides matching TRBD1. The CDR3 has 15 residues. The germline CDR1 and CDR2 sequences are SGDLS and YYNGEE. Trimming took 0 bases from V and 4 from J; bases not matched to a gene: 6. The CDR3 coding sequence is TGTGCCAGCAGCGTAGGAGGGGGCGAACGCACTGAAGCTTTCTTT. As protein: CASSVGGGERTEAFF.

The chain recombines TRBV18 with TRBJ2-2; tentative D call: TRBD1 (6 bases). Trimming took 6 bases from V and 1 from J, leaving 12 bases between them. Germline V gene sequence: CDR1 KGHSH, CDR2 LQKENI. The CDR3 extends over 15 amino acids. CDR3 nucleotide sequence: TGTGCCAGCTCCCCCGAGACAGGGAACACCGGGGAGCTGTTTTTT. It specifies CASSPETGNTGELFF.

V and J are TRBV2 and TRBJ1-6, with D unresolved. Germline CDR1 SNHLY, CDR2 FYNNEI. The CDR3 spans 13 residues. Trimming removed 11 bases from V and 3 bases from J, with 11 bases in between. CDR3: CAGRGGYNSPLHF. The CDR3 coding sequence is TGTGCCGGCCGAGGCGGCTATAATTCACCCCTCCACTTT.

The V gene is TRBV7-2, the J gene TRBJ1-1; D is perhaps TRBD1 (6 bases). This CDR3 is 14 amino acids long. The germline V gene encodes CDR1 SGHTA and CDR2 FQGNSA. V was cut by 2 bases and J by 3 bases, with 10 bases left in between. The CDR3: CASSLPGADTEAFF. The CDR3 DNA sequence: TGTGCCAGCAGCTTACCGGGGGCGGACACTGAAGCTTTCTTT.

The genes are TRBV19 and TRBJ1-4, with 8 positions matching TRBD1. Germline trimming cut 5 bases from V and 6 bases from J; bases unmatched to any gene: 8. This CDR3 spans 15 amino acids. The V gene's germline CDR1 is LNHDA and CDR2 SQIVND (reference sequence). For the CDR3, the DNA is TGTGCCAGTAGTGCTTCGACAGGGGCCTATGAAAAACTGTTTTTT. This sequence encodes CASSASTGAYEKLFF.

This clone showed up just once. V is TRBV30 and J is TRBJ2-2, with D possibly TRBD1 on 6 matching bases. Germline CDR1 reads GTSNPN; CDR2 reads SVGIG (reference sequence). V lost 2 bases to trimming and J lost 5 bases, with 15 bases between them. The CDR3 extends over 15 amino acids. The CDR3 coding sequence is TGTGCCTGGAGTTCGGGACACCCAATAACCGGGGAGCTGTTTTTT. The encoded protein is CAWSSGHPITGELFF.

The chain uses TRBV7-2 and TRBJ2-7; 7 bases align to TRBD1. Germline CDR1 and CDR2: SGHTA and FQGNSA. The CDR3 extends over 13 amino acids. With 5 bases clipped from V and 6 bases from J, the junction kept 7 bases outside the gene matches. CDR3 residues: CASSQPTGVEQYF. CDR3 DNA: TGTGCCAGCAGCCAGCCCACAGGGGTCGAGCAGTACTTC.

V is TRBV7-2 and J is TRBJ2-5; D uncertain. V was shortened by 1 base and J by 6 bases, with 6 bases between the two germline ends. The V gene's germline CDR1 is SGHTA and CDR2 FQGNSA. This CDR3 contains 12 residues. The chain's CDR3 is CASSLEVKTQYF. The CDR3 coding sequence is TGTGCCAGCAGCTTAGAGGTGAAGACCCAGTACTTC.

This chain joins TRBV5-4 and TRBJ2-3; D is ambiguous. CDR3 length: 13 amino acids. CDR1 is SGHNT, CDR2 YYREEE, per germline (reference sequence). The V end was cut by 2 bases, the J end by 5 bases, with 9 bases between. The CDR3 is CASSFFHLDTQYF. For the CDR3, the DNA is TGTGCCAGCAGCTTTTTTCATTTAGATACGCAGTATTTT.